What follows are 25 T cell receptor beta chains derived from one specimen sequenced in a study of CD8 T cells in ankylosing spondylitis. TCRdb passed the 5' RACE reads through MiXCR, listing each CDR3 protein once. There are 150,000 to 200,000 distinct CDR3 sequences in the sample; roughly 20% occur only once, and more than 3.5% lies in the top ten. Source material: blood, either unsorted or a sorted T cell fraction (not recorded which). The source is a male donor aged 10-30 years with ankylosing spondylitis or in good health (not recorded which).

This clonotype was counted at least ten times. V usage is TRBV5-1 and J usage is TRBJ2-7, with a tentative D call TRBD2 (6 bases). The V gene lost 0 bases and the J gene lost 0 bases, with 7 bases spanning the gap. The germline gives CDR1 SGHRS, CDR2 YFSETQ. The CDR3 loop spans 14 amino acids. Here the CDR3 reads CASSLDGSSYEQYF. The CDR3 region has the DNA TGCGCCAGCAGCTTGGACGGGAGCTCCTACGAGCAGTACTTC.

This clonotype was counted many times. The genes are TRBV10-3 and TRBJ2-1; a possible D gene is TRBD2 (6 bases). Trimming took off 3 bases at V and 5 bases at J, with 8 bases between the two ends. CDR3 length: 13 residues. Germline CDR1 is ENHRY and CDR2 is SYGVKD. The CDR3: CAISDGSNNEQFF. The CDR3 nucleotides read TGTGCCATCAGTGACGGGAGTAACAATGAGCAGTTCTTC.

This clonotype was observed many times. The V call is TRBV2, the J call TRBJ2-1, with 9 bases that match TRBD2. V gave up 6 bases and J gave up 8 bases; unmatched junction bases: 14. From germline, CDR1 is SNHLY and CDR2 FYNNEI. The CDR3 is made up of 16 amino acids. CDR3 nucleotides: TGTGCCAGCAGATCACTTGGACTAGCGTTGGGCGATGAGCAGTTCTTC. Protein: CASRSLGLALGDEQFF.

This clonotype was observed once. J is TRBJ1-1 and V is TRBV6-1; TRBD1 might be the D (5 bases). Germline CDR1 and CDR2: MNHNS and SASEGT. CDR3 length equals 14 residues. V lost 4 bases and J lost 1, with 10 bases in between. The CDR3 protein is CASSVRDPNTEAFF. For the CDR3, the DNA is TGTGCCAGCAGTGTCCGGGACCCGAACACTGAAGCTTTCTTT.

This clonotype was picked up many times. CDR3 sequence reads: CASSYQLGSGNTIYF. The CDR3 region has the DNA TGTGCCAGCAGCTACCAACTGGGATCTGGAAACACCATATATTTT. The V and J genes are TRBV7-2 and TRBJ1-3, with D unresolved. V shed 4 bases and J shed 1 base, with 11 bases lying between them. The CDR3 contains 15 residues. The germline V gene encodes CDR1 SGHTA and CDR2 FQGNSA.

This clonotype was counted at least ten times. The rearrangement joins TRBV20-1 to TRBJ1-6, with 10 bases matching TRBD1. The CDR3 has 15 amino acids. The V gene end was trimmed by 3 bases and the J gene end by 10 bases; junction bases not matched to a gene: 9. The germline gives CDR1 DFQATT, CDR2 SNEGSKA (reference sequence). DNA for the CDR3: TGCAGTGCTAGTGCATTCGGACAGGGGGAATCACCCCTCCACTTT. Protein product: CSASAFGQGESPLHF.

This clonotype was seen more than once but under ten times. The chain links TRBV30 to TRBJ1-2; D unclear. V was cut by 0 bases and J by 5 bases, with 10 bases left in between. This CDR3 contains 13 residues. Germline V gene sequence: CDR1 GTSNPN, CDR2 SVGIG (reference sequence). The CDR3 reads CAWSVGPLYGYTF. The CDR3 DNA is TGTGCCTGGAGTGTAGGGCCCCTATATGGCTACACCTTC.

The rearrangement links TRBV5-1 to TRBJ2-5; D is possibly TRBD1 or TRBD2 (5 bases each). CDR3 length equals 14 residues. Between the trimmed V and J ends, which lost 4 bases and 5 bases, there was a span of 15 bases. The germline V gene has CDR1 SGHRS and CDR2 YFSETQ. DNA of the CDR3: TGCGCCAGCAGCGCCAAGCCGGGGCTCGAGACCCAGTACTTC. Its translation is CASSAKPGLETQYF.

The chain has TRBV3-1 and TRBJ2-3, with a weak D call TRBD2 (8 bases). Per germline, CDR1 LGHDT and CDR2 YNNKEL (reference sequence). Between the trimmed V and J ends, which lost 3 bases and 0 bases, there was a span of 16 bases. The CDR3 totals 17 residues. CDR3 coding DNA: TGTGCCAGCAGCCAGGACAGGACTAGCCTGAGCACAGATACGCAGTATTTT. This sequence encodes CASSQDRTSLSTDTQYF.

In its sample, this clonotype was seen a few times. This chain uses TRBV19 with TRBJ2-6; tentatively, D is TRBD1 (5 bases). Germline lookup yields CDR1 LNHDA and CDR2 SQIVND (reference sequence). Trimming took 5 bases from V and 0 from J, leaving 17 bases between them. This CDR3 contains 18 residues. CDR3 residues: CASSVASGKSSGANVLTF. CDR3 DNA: TGTGCCAGTAGTGTCGCGTCAGGGAAAAGCTCTGGGGCCAACGTCCTGACTTTC. Complete variable domain (other parts from reference TRBV19 and TRBJ2-6): DGGITQSPKYLFRKEGQNVTLSCEQNLNHDAMYWYRQDPGQGLRLIYYSQIVNDFQKGDIAEGYSVSREKKESFPLTVTSAQKNPTAFYLCASSVASGKSSGANVLTFGAGSRLTVL.

This clonotype has only a few counts. The V and J genes are TRBV4-2 and TRBJ1-1, with D perhaps TRBD1 (6 bases). Germline V gene sequence: CDR1 LGHNA, CDR2 YNFKEQ. Trimming cost V 3 bases and J 5 bases, with 13 bases left between them. The CDR3 length is 14 residues. The CDR3: CASSQKTGGTEAFF. The DNA of the CDR3 is TGTGCCAGCAGCCAGAAGACAGGAGGTACTGAAGCTTTCTTT.

V is TRBV19 and J is TRBJ2-7; D is unclear. Germline CDR1 and CDR2: LNHDA and SQIVND (reference sequence). The CDR3 runs 12 residues. The V end lost 5 bases, the J end lost 3 bases, and 8 bases lay between the germline ends. The CDR3 bases are TGTGCCAGTAGTCCTTACAGCTACGAGCAGTACGTC. Translated: CASSPYSYEQYV.

The rearrangement links TRBV4-2 to TRBJ2-1, with TRBD2 matching over 11 bases. Germline CDR1 LGHNA, CDR2 YNFKEQ. The CDR3 covers 18 residues. Trimming took 5 bases from V and 6 from J; bases not matched to a gene: 15. CDR3 sequence: CASSLFESGTSGINEQFF. CDR3 DNA sequence: TGTGCCAGCAGCTTGTTTGAATCGGGGACTAGCGGCATCAATGAGCAGTTCTTC.

This clonotype occurred many times. The chain carries TRBV5-1 and TRBJ1-5; 9 bases line up with TRBD1. Trimming took 4 bases from V and 6 from J; bases not matched to a gene: 2. Germline assignment: CDR1 SGHRS and CDR2 YFSETQ. CDR3 length: 13 residues. CDR3: CASSTDRGQPQHF. The CDR3, as DNA: TGCGCCAGCAGCACGGACAGGGGTCAGCCCCAGCATTTT.

The V and J genes are TRBV29-1 and TRBJ2-1; D is uncertain. The CDR3 covers 8 residues. V was clipped by 1 base and J by 15 bases, with 4 bases between them. Germline lookup yields CDR1 SQVTM and CDR2 ANQGSEA. DNA for the CDR3: TGCAGCGTTGAAGGAGGGTTCTTC. Residues: CSVEGGFF.

This clonotype was recorded many times. The chain links TRBV30 to TRBJ1-3; D remains ambiguous. The V gene's germline CDR1 is GTSNPN and CDR2 SVGIG (reference sequence). Trimming pared 8 bases from V and 1 base from J, leaving 9 bases between. CDR3 size: 12 residues. The DNA for the CDR3 is TGTGCCGGCAGCTATTCTGGAAACACCATATATTTT. Protein sequence: CAGSYSGNTIYF.

This clonotype has a count of ten or more. The J gene is TRBJ2-3, the V gene TRBV5-1, with TRBD2 matching over 8 bases. J lost 4 bases, V lost 0 bases, and 7 bases had no gene match. CDR3 length: 16 amino acids. CDR1 and CDR2 (germline): SGHRS, YFSETQ. CDR3 region: CASSLEGTSGADTQYF. The CDR3 nucleotides are TGCGCCAGCAGCTTGGAGGGGACTAGTGGCGCAGATACGCAGTATTTT.

This chain joins TRBV6-1 and TRBJ2-7; tentatively, D is TRBD1 (5 bases). Germline V gene lookup returns CDR1 MNHNS and CDR2 SASEGT. The CDR3 has 13 residues. Trimming removed 6 bases from V and 0 bases from J, with 9 bases in between. CDR3 sequence reads: CASRQDDSYEQYV. DNA of the CDR3: TGTGCCAGCAGACAGGACGACTCCTACGAGCAGTACGTC.

At least ten counts were recorded for this clonotype. This chain uses TRBV12-3 or TRBV12-4 with TRBJ2-7; D remains ambiguous. Trimming took 5 bases from V and 2 from J, leaving 13 bases between them. This CDR3 contains 14 residues. In nucleotides, the CDR3 is TGTGCCAGCAGTGCTAACGTGGGCCCCTACGAGCAGTACTTC. Protein product: CASSANVGPYEQYF.

This clonotype occurred many times. The chain is built from TRBV24-1 and TRBJ2-5; possible D gene TRBD1, 5 bases. There are 14 residues in the CDR3. V was clipped by 3 bases and J by 1 base, with 8 bases between them. Germline CDR1 reads KGHDR; CDR2 reads SFDVKD. CDR3 DNA: TGTGCCACCAGTGATAAGGGGCGCCAAGAGACCCAGTACTTC. Amino acids: CATSDKGRQETQYF.

This clonotype showed up many times. The chain joins TRBV11-1 to TRBJ2-7, with TRBD1 identical over 7 bases. This CDR3 spans 14 amino acids. In germline, CDR1 is SGHAT, CDR2 FQDESV (reference sequence). V trimming: 2 bases; J trimming: 2 bases; junction bases outside the gene matches: 3. The CDR3: CASSLMGQTYEQYF. The DNA for the CDR3 is TGTGCCAGCAGCTTAATGGGACAGACCTACGAGCAGTACTTC.

The genes are TRBV5-4 and TRBJ2-1; D gene unclear. V was pared by 0 bases and J by 6 bases, with 10 bases between. In germline, CDR1 is SGHNT, CDR2 YYREEE (reference sequence). CDR3 length: 14 amino acids. CDR3 in amino acids: CASSLAQYLNEQFF. CDR3 nucleotide sequence: TGTGCCAGCAGCTTGGCACAGTATCTCAATGAGCAGTTCTTC. Supplemented by reference TRBV5-4 and TRBJ2-1, the full variable domain reads ETGVTQSPTHLIKTRGQQVTLRCSSQSGHNTVSWYQQALGQGPQFIFQYYREEENGRGNFPPRFSGLQFPNYSSELNVNALELDDSALYLCASSLAQYLNEQFFGPGTRLTVL.

The chain combines TRBV15 with TRBJ2-1; 9 nucleotides match TRBD2. This CDR3 comprises 14 residues. V lost 9 bases and J lost 7; bases outside the gene matches: 10. CDR1 is LNHNV, CDR2 YYDKDF, per germline (reference sequence). CDR3 loop: CATGISSGSNEQFF. CDR3 bases: TGTGCCACAGGAATCAGTAGCGGGAGTAATGAGCAGTTCTTC. The full variable domain, its missing parts supplied by reference TRBV15 and TRBJ2-1, is DAMVIQNPRYQVTQFGKPVTLSCSQTLNHNVMYWYQQKSSQAPKLLFHYYDKDFNNEADTPDNFQSRRPNTSFCFLDIRSPGLGDTAMYLCATGISSGSNEQFFGPGTRLTVL.

The V call is TRBV10-3, the J call TRBJ2-7, with D unresolved. Trimming pared 3 bases from V and 2 bases from J, leaving 11 bases between. This CDR3 comprises 14 residues. Per germline, CDR1 ENHRY and CDR2 SYGVKD. The CDR3 nucleotides are TGTGCCATCAGTGACGGACGCACAACCTACGAGCAGTACTTC. As protein: CAISDGRTTYEQYF.

This clonotype occurred a few times. V is TRBV20-1 and J is TRBJ2-7; the D is unclear. The CDR3 covers 11 residues. CDR1 DFQATT and CDR2 SNEGSKA come from the germline V gene (reference sequence). V gave up 1 base and J gave up 6 bases, with 7 bases separating them. For the CDR3, the DNA is TGCAGTGCTAGAGGGGATGGCGAGCAGTACGTC. Encoded protein: CSARGDGEQYV.